This T cell receptor beta chain came from a study of OX40 agonist ivuxolimab in advanced cancers. General observations from the study: More expanded clones were seen, on average, in CD8+ T cells than in CD4+. The study found among the lowest clonal expansion in partial responders at 0.1-3.0 mg/kg.

V shed 2 bases, J shed 10 bases, and the junction held 22 bases outside the gene matches. The CDR3 consists of 18 residues. Germline V gene lookup returns CDR1 KGHSH and CDR2 LQKENI. Turning to this clone: Its antigen is undetermined.

The repertoire was sequenced with immunoSEQ multiplex PCR; TCRdb's copy has only in-frame clones and lacks some. This sample yields about 120,000 clones, of which 80% to 90% are seen a single time; approximately 0.51% belongs to the top ten. The chain carries TRBV18 and TRBJ1-1; 7 nucleotides align to TRBD1. Sequencing was performed on CD4+ or CD8+ T cells sorted from blood, taken in a trial of the OX40 agonist ivuxolimab. This clonotype originated in an adult with an advanced solid tumor such as melanoma, head and neck, liver or kidney cancer. The CDR3 region is CASSPDRLGRGNILGAFF. The DNA for the CDR3 is TGTGCCAGCTCACCAGATCGGTTGGGCAGGGGGAACATCCTGGGAGCTTTCTTT.